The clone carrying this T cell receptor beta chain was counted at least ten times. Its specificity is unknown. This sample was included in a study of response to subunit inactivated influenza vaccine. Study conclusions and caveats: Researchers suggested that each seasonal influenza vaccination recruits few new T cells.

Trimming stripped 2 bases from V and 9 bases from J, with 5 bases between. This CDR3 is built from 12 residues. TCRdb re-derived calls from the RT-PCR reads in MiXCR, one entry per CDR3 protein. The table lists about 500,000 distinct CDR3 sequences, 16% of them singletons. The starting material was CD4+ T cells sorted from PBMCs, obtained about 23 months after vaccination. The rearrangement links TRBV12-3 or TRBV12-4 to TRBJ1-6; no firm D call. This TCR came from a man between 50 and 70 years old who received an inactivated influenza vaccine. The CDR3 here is CASSLRASPLHF. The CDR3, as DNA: TGTGCCAGCAGTTTACGGGCTTCACCCCTCCACTTT.